This T cell receptor (beta chain) was found in a study of graft-versus-host responses after intestinal transplantation. Study at large: Multivisceral, liver-intestinal, or isolated intestinal transplants were received by the recipients. Study-level points and caveats: Some patients had graft-donor T cell macrochimerism, and their allografts showed high graft-versus-host to host-versus-graft clonal ratios.

Clones were sequenced by immunoSEQ multiplex PCR, and TCRdb holds only the in-frame ones, with some missing. The table includes tens of thousands of clones, around 93% detected once. Germline CDR1 LNHDA, CDR2 SQIVND (reference sequence). Trimming removed 0 bases from V and 6 bases from J; junction bases left unmatched: 5. The CDR3 is 14 residues long. About this clone itself: Antigen unknown.

The input for sequencing was PBMCs, taken roughly 860 days after a first intestinal transplant, on the day of a second. V usage is TRBV19 and J usage is TRBJ2-7, with 7 nucleotides matching TRBD2. The receptor was isolated from a human patient who received an intestinal transplant, so some T cells may come from the graft donor. The CDR3, as DNA: TGTGCCAGTAGTATAGACGGGAGGAAATCCGAGCAGTACTTC. It codes for CASSIDGRKSEQYF.